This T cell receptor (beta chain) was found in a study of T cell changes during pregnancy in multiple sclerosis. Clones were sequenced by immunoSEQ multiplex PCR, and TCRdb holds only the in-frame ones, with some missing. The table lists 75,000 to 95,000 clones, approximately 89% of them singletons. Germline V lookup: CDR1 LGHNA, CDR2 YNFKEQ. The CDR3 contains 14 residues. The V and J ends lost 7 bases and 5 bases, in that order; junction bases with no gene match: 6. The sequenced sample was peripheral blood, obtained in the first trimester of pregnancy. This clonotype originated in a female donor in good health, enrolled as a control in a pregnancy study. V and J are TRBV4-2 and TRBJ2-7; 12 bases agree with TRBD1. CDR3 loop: CASTGTGGRDEQYF. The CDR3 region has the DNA TGTGCCAGCACCGGGACAGGGGGCAGAGACGAGCAGTACTTC.